A few counts support the clone carrying this T cell receptor beta chain. The sample is drawn from a study of T-cell reconstitution after alpha-beta-depleted transplantation in children. TCRbeta library construction was performed incorporating unique molecular identifiers. MiXCR was run by TCRdb on the PCR reads, yielding one entry per CDR3 protein. The profile shows about 610,000 distinct CDR3 sequences, 10% to 13% of them singletons. The junction had 5 bases not matched to a gene; V was cut back by 5 bases and J by 0 bases. CDR1 is SGHDN and CDR2 is FVKESK in the germline V gene. This CDR3 has 15 amino acids.

The receptor comes from a human donor who donated a stem cell graft to a child with acute myeloid leukemia. Sequenced material: PBMCs from the stem cell graft donor, taken from the stem cell graft. The chain joins TRBV14 to TRBJ2-3; 7 nucleotides agree with TRBD1. The CDR3 DNA is TGTGCCAGCAGCTTCCTCAGGGGGAGCACAGATACGCAGTATTTT. This translates into CASSFLRGSTDTQYF.